This T cell receptor beta chain came from a study of CD8 T cells in ankylosing spondylitis. Regarding the study as a whole: Certain motif variants had earlier appeared in reactive arthritis synovial fluid and blood.

The CDR3 extends over 15 amino acids. Per germline, CDR1 LGHNA and CDR2 YNFKEQ. Trimming took 3 bases from V and 2 from J, leaving 14 bases between them. Using its own MiXCR run on the 5' RACE reads, TCRdb lists one record per CDR3 protein. The profile covers 350,000 to 400,000 distinct CDR3 sequences, with approximately 22% appearing a single time and around 13% taken by the ten largest. Of note for this clonotype: No antigen is known for it.

The sample comprised blood, either unsorted or a sorted T cell fraction (not recorded which). J is TRBJ2-7 and V is TRBV4-2, with D possibly being TRBD1 (6 bases). The TCR comes from a male donor with ankylosing spondylitis or in good health (not recorded which). CDR3 DNA sequence: TGTGCCAGCAGCCAGCGGACAGACTGGCCCTACGAGCAGTACTTC. Protein product: CASSQRTDWPYEQYF.